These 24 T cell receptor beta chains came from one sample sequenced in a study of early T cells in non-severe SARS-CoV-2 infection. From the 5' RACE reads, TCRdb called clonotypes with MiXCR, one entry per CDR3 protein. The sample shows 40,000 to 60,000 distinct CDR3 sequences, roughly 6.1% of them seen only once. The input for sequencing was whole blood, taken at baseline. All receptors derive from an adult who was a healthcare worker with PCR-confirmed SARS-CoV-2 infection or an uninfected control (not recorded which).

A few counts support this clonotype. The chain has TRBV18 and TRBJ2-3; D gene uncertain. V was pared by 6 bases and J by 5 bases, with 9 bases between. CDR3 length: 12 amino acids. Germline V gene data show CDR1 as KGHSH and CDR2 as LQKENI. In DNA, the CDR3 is TGTGCCAGCTCTCCTAACGAAGATACGCAGTATTTT. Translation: CASSPNEDTQYF.

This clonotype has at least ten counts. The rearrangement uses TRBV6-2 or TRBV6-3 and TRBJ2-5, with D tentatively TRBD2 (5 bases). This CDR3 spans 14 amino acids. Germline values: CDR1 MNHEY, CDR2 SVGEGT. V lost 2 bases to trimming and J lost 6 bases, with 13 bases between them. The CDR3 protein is CASSYGSVAKTQYF. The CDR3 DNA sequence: TGTGCCAGCAGTTACGGTAGCGTAGCAAAGACCCAGTACTTC.

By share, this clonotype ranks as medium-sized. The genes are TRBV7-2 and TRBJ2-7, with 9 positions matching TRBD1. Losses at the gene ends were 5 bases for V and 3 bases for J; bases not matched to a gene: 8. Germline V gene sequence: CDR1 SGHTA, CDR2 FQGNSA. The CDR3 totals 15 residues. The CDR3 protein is CASSSPGTGFYEQYF. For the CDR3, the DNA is TGTGCCAGCAGCAGCCCCGGGACAGGGTTCTACGAGCAGTACTTC.

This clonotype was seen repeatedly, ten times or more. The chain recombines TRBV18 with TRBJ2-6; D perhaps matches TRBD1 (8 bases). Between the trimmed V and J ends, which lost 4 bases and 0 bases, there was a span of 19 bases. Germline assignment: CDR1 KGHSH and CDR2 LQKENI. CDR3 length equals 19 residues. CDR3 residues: CASSHRGQGGSSGANVLTF. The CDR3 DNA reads TGTGCCAGCTCACACCGAGGACAGGGCGGGAGCTCTGGGGCCAACGTCCTGACTTTC.

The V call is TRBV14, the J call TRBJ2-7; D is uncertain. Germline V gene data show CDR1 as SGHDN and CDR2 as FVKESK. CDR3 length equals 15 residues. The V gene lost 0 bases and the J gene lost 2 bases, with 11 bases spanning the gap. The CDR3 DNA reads TGTGCCAGCAGCCAAGATAACCTACTCCCCTACGAGCAGTACTTC. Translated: CASSQDNLLPYEQYF.

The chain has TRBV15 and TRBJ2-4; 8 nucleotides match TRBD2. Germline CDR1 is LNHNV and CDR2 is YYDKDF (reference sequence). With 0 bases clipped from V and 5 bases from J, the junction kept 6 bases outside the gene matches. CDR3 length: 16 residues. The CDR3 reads CATSRDLSGSENIQYF. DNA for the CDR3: TGTGCCACCAGCAGAGATCTGAGCGGGAGTGAAAACATTCAGTACTTC.

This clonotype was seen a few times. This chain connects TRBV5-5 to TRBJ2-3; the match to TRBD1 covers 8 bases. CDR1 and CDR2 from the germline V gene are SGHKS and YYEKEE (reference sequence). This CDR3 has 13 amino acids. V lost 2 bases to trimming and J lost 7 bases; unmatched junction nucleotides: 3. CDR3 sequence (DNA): TGTGCCAGCAGCTTTTCAGGGGGCCATACGCAGTATTTT. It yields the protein CASSFSGGHTQYF. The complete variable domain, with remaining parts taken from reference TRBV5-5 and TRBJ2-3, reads DAGVTQSPTHLIKTRGQQVTLRCSPISGHKSVSWYQQVLGQGPQFIFQYYEKEERGRGNFPDRFSARQFPNYSSELNVNALLLGDSALYLCASSFSGGHTQYFGPGTRLTVL.

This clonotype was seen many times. The CDR3 DNA follows: TGTGCCACCAGTGATCCCAGGGACTACCAAGAGACCCAGTACTTC. Translated: CATSDPRDYQETQYF. The chain links TRBV24-1 to TRBJ2-5; D is perhaps TRBD2 (6 bases). Trimming took 3 bases from V and 0 from J, leaving 10 bases between them. Germline loops: CDR1 KGHDR, CDR2 SFDVKD. The CDR3 is made up of 15 amino acids.

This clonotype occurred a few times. The CDR3 nucleotides read TGTGCCAGCAGTCCCCTGGACGGACTAGCTGGTGAAGCTTTCTTT. Translating it yields CASSPLDGLAGEAFF. The genes are TRBV28 and TRBJ1-1; no clear D gene. V was clipped by 5 bases and J by 7 bases, with 20 bases between them. CDR3 length: 15 amino acids. Germline loops: CDR1 MDHEN, CDR2 SYDVKM.

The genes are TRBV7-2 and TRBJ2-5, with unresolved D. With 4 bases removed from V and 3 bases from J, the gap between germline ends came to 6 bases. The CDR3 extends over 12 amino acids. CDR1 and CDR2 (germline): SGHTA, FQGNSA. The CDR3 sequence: CASSSHEETQYF. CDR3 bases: TGTGCCAGCAGCTCCCATGAAGAGACCCAGTACTTC.

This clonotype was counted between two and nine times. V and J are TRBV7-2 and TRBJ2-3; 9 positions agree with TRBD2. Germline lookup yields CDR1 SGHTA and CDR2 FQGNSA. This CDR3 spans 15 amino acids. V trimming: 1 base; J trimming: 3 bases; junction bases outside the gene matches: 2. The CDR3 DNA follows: TGTGCCAGCAGCTTAGGCGGGAGGGGAACAGATACGCAGTATTTT. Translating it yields CASSLGGRGTDTQYF.

The CDR3 loop is CASSFQGLPHEQYF. The CDR3 DNA reads TGTGCCAGCAGCTTCCAGGGACTCCCTCATGAGCAGTACTTC. J is TRBJ2-7 and V is TRBV7-2, with D possibly matching TRBD2 (6 bases). The germline V and J ends were trimmed by 3 bases and 7 bases, with 16 bases remaining between them. This CDR3 has 14 amino acids. Per germline, CDR1 SGHTA and CDR2 FQGNSA.

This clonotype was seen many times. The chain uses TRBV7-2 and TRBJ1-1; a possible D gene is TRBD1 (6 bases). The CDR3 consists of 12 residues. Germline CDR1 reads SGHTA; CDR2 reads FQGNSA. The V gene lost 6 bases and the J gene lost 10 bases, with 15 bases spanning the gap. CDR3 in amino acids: CASRLTGGRAFF. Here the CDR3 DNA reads TGTGCCAGCAGACTGACAGGAGGTAGAGCTTTCTTT.

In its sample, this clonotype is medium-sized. The CDR3 loop reads CASVVANTGELFF. The CDR3 DNA follows: TGTGCCAGCGTTGTAGCGAACACCGGGGAGCTGTTTTTT. The V call is TRBV11-2, the J call TRBJ2-2; D gene ambiguous. The CDR3 is made up of 13 amino acids. Germline CDR1 SGHAT, CDR2 FQNNGV. V lost 8 bases, J lost 0 bases, and 7 bases lay in between.

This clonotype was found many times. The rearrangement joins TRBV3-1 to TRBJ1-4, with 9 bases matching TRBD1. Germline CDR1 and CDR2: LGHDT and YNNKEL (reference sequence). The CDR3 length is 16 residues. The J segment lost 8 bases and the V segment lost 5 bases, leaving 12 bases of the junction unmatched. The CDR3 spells CASSNGTGRVGEKLFF. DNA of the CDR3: TGTGCCAGCAGCAACGGGACAGGGAGAGTTGGAGAAAAACTGTTTTTT.

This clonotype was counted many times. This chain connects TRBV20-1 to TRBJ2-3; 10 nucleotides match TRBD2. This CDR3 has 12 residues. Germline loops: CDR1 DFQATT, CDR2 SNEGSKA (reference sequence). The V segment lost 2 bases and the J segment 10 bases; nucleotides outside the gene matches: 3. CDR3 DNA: TGCAGTGCTAGACTAGCGGGAGAGGCGCAGTATTTT. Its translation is CSARLAGEAQYF.

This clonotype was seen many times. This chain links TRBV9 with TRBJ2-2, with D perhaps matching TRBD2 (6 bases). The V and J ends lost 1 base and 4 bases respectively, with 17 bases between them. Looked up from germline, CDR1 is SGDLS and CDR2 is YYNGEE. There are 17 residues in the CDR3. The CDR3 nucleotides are TGTGCCAGCAGCGTAAGTGGAGGGAGGAGTGGCACCGGGGAGCTGTTTTTT. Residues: CASSVSGGRSGTGELFF.

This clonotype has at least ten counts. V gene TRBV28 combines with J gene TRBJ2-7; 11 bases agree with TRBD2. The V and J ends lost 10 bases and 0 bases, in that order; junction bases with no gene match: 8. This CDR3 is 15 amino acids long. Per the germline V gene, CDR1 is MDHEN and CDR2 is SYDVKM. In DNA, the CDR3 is TGTGCCACTCAGACTAGCGGGGCCAGCTCCTACGAGCAGTACTTC. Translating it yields CATQTSGASSYEQYF.

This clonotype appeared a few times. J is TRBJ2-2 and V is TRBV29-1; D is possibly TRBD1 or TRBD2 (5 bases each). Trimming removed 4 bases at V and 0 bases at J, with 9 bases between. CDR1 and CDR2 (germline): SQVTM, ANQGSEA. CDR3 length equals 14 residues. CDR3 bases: TGCAGCGTTGTTCGGGGCCCGAACACCGGGGAGCTGTTTTTT. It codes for CSVVRGPNTGELFF.

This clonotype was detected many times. Here the CDR3 reads CASSDQSLMNTEAFF. CDR3 coding DNA: TGTGCCAGCAGTGACCAGAGTCTCATGAACACTGAAGCTTTCTTT. The chain is built from TRBV6-1 and TRBJ1-1; no clear D gene. Trimming removed 3 bases at V and 0 bases at J, with 11 bases between. The CDR3 spans 15 residues. The V gene's germline CDR1 is MNHNS and CDR2 SASEGT.

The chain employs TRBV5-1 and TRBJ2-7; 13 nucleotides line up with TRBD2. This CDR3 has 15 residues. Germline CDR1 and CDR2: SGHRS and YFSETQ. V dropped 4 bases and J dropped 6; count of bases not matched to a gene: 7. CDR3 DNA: TGCGCCAGCAGCGGAATACTAGCGGGAGGGCCCGAGCAGTACTTC. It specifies CASSGILAGGPEQYF.

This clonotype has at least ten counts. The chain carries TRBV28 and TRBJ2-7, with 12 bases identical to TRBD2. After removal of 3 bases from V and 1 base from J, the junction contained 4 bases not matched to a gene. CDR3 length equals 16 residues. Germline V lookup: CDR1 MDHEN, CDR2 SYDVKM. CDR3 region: CASSLVLAGGSYEQYF. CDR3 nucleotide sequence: TGTGCCAGCAGTTTGGTGCTAGCGGGAGGGTCCTACGAGCAGTACTTC.

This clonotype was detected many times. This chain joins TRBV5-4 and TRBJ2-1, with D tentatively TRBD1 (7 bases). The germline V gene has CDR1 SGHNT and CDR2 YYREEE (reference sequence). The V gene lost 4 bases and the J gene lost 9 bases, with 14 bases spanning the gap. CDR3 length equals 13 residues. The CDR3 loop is CASSPRQGGEQFF. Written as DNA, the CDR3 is TGTGCCAGCAGCCCCAGGCAGGGGGGTGAGCAGTTCTTC.

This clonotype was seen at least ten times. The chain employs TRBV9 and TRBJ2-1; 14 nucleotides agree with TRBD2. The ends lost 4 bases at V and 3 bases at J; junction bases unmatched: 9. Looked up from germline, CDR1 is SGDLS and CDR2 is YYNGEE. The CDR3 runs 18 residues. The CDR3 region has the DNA TGTGCCAGCAGCCTAGGGACTAGCGGGAGTAGTAGCTACAATGAGCAGTTCTTC. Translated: CASSLGTSGSSSYNEQFF. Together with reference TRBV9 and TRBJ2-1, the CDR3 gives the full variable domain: DSGVTQTPKHLITATGQRVTLRCSPRSGDLSVYWYQQSLDQGLQFLIQYYNGEERAKGNILERFSAQQFPDLHSELNLSSLELGDSALYFCASSLGTSGSSSYNEQFFGPGTRLTVL.